Below, 20 T cell receptor beta chains from the same sample are listed, as sequenced in a study of blood T cell repertoires in COVID-19. The data were produced by immunoSEQ multiplex PCR, yet TCRdb's version contains in-frame clones alone and is incomplete. The sample includes fewer than 250,000 clones, 70% to 90% seen only once; the top ten take roughly 15%. Material: PBMCs or T cells enriched from blood (not recorded which). The receptor set was obtained from a woman between 50 and 59 years old with acute COVID-19.

CDR3 amino acids: CASSLIAGVYEQYF. CDR3 sequence (DNA): TGTGCCAGCAGCTTAATCGCAGGGGTCTACGAGCAGTACTTC. The chain carries TRBV11-2 and TRBJ2-7; D perhaps matches TRBD1 (6 bases). This CDR3 comprises 14 residues. CDR1 is SGHAT, CDR2 FQNNGV, per germline. Trimming cost V 2 bases and J 3 bases, with 11 bases left between them. The whole variable domain, remainder taken from reference TRBV11-2 and TRBJ2-7, is EAGVAQSPRYKIIEKRQSVAFWCNPISGHATLYWYQQILGQGPKLLIQFQNNGVVDDSQLPKDRFSAERLKGVDSTLKIQPAKLEDSAVYLCASSLIAGVYEQYFGPGTRLTVT.

The chain has TRBV7-2 and TRBJ2-3, with a weak D call TRBD2 (6 bases). The CDR3 length is 15 residues. Germline V gene sequence: CDR1 SGHTA, CDR2 FQGNSA. With 7 bases removed from V and 2 bases from J, the gap between germline ends came to 16 bases. In DNA form, the CDR3 reads TGTGCCAGCAACCTCCGGGAGCGTGCCACAGATACGCAGTATTTT. Translation gives CASNLRERATDTQYF.

The V call is TRBV4-3, the J call TRBJ2-3, with 12 bases identical to TRBD2. The CDR3 is made up of 17 amino acids. V lost 3 bases and J lost 4; bases outside the gene matches: 8. Germline assignment: CDR1 LGHNA and CDR2 YSLEER. CDR3 protein: CASSHLPSGRAADTQYF. The CDR3 nucleotides read TGCGCCAGCAGCCACCTCCCTAGCGGGAGGGCCGCAGATACGCAGTATTTT.

The chain employs TRBV29-1 and TRBJ1-2; 7 bases fit TRBD1. The V gene end was trimmed by 4 bases and the J gene end by 1 base; junction bases not matched to a gene: 9. This CDR3 region has 15 residues. Looked up from germline, CDR1 is SQVTM and CDR2 is ANQGSEA. DNA for the CDR3: TGCAGCGTTGGGGGGACAGTAGCCGTTAACTATGGCTACACCTTC. Its protein is CSVGGTVAVNYGYTF.

The rearrangement joins TRBV4-2 to TRBJ1-3, with TRBD1 identical over 7 bases. Germline values: CDR1 LGHNA, CDR2 YNFKEQ. J was trimmed by 6 bases and V by 0 bases; bases with no gene match: 5. This CDR3 comprises 15 residues. The CDR3 sequence is CASSQDFGTVNTIYF. In nucleotides, the CDR3 is TGTGCCAGCAGCCAAGATTTCGGGACAGTAAACACCATATATTTT.

The CDR3 loop reads CASSLVNRVYF. The CDR3 nucleotides are TGTGCCAGCAGCTTAGTGAACCGGGTGTACTTC. The chain has TRBV11-2 and TRBJ2-5; D is unclear. CDR1 is SGHAT and CDR2 is FQNNGV in the germline V gene. This CDR3 comprises 11 residues. V was cut by 1 base and J by 13 bases, with 10 bases left in between.

The rearrangement links TRBV7-9 to TRBJ1-2; TRBD1 matches at 7 bases. The CDR3 has 15 amino acids. The V segment lost 3 bases and the J segment 0 bases; nucleotides outside the gene matches: 4. Germline-derived CDR1 and CDR2 are SEHNR and FQNEAQ (reference sequence). The CDR3 DNA sequence: TGTGCCAGCAGCTTTCCGGGACAGACTAACTATGGCTACACCTTC. As protein: CASSFPGQTNYGYTF.

The CDR3 bases are TGTGCCAGCAGTTCCCCCGGGACAGGGGGTTGGAATGAGCAGTTCTTC. Its translation: CASSSPGTGGWNEQFF. The chain is built from TRBV6-5 and TRBJ2-1; TRBD1 matches 11 bases. V lost 4 bases, J lost 7 bases, and 9 bases stayed unmatched. The CDR3 is 16 amino acids. Germline CDR1 and CDR2: MNHEY and SVGAGI.

This chain connects TRBV5-1 to TRBJ2-7; 7 bases match TRBD1. The germline V gene has CDR1 SGHRS and CDR2 YFSETQ. Trimming cost V 4 bases and J 4 bases; bases outside gene matches: 8. The CDR3 runs to 14 residues. CDR3 loop: CASSVATGKYEQYF. The CDR3 nucleotides read TGCGCCAGCAGCGTGGCGACAGGGAAATACGAGCAGTACTTC.

In its sample, this clone was seen once. The V call is TRBV30, the J call TRBJ2-7; 14 nucleotides align to TRBD2. The junction had 8 bases not matched to a gene; V was cut back by 5 bases and J by 5 bases. The germline gives CDR1 GTSNPN, CDR2 SVGIG (reference sequence). This CDR3 is built from 15 residues. The CDR3 protein is CAWGRGLAGENEQYF. In DNA, the CDR3 is TGTGCCTGGGGGAGGGGACTAGCGGGAGAGAACGAGCAGTACTTC.

The chain joins TRBV5-1 to TRBJ2-6, with a tentative D call TRBD1 (5 bases). V was shortened by 2 bases and J by 0 bases, with 6 bases between the two germline ends. Germline V CDR1 and CDR2: SGHRS, YFSETQ. This CDR3 is 15 amino acids long. The CDR3 loop is CASSLDSSGANVLTF. CDR3 DNA: TGCGCCAGCAGCTTAGACAGCTCTGGGGCCAACGTCCTGACTTTC.

The CDR3 spells CASSPRTANTGELFF. As DNA, the CDR3 is TGCGCCAGCAGCCCTAGGACAGCGAACACCGGGGAGCTGTTTTTT. The rearrangement joins TRBV5-1 to TRBJ2-2; perhaps TRBD1 as D (6 bases). V was cut by 4 bases and J by 0 bases, with 10 bases left in between. CDR3 size: 15 residues. In germline, CDR1 is SGHRS, CDR2 YFSETQ.

The table lists this clone with a few counts. The rearrangement uses TRBV6-1 and TRBJ2-7; a weak D match, TRBD1 (6 bases). Trimming left V 2 bases short and J 3 bases short, with 11 bases between. CDR1 is MNHNS and CDR2 is SASEGT in the germline V gene. The CDR3 runs 14 residues. CDR3 residues: CASSESWTVYEQYF. The DNA for the CDR3 is TGTGCCAGCAGTGAAAGTTGGACAGTCTACGAGCAGTACTTC.

J is TRBJ2-5 and V is TRBV14; no definite D call. V dropped 3 bases and J dropped 0 bases, with 8 bases sitting between them. The CDR3 is 14 amino acids. Germline-derived CDR1 and CDR2 are SGHDN and FVKESK. The CDR3 region is CASSQGLYQETQYF. CDR3 DNA sequence: TGTGCCAGCAGCCAGGGCCTGTACCAAGAGACCCAGTACTTC.

The chain has TRBV19 and TRBJ2-5; a possible D gene is TRBD1 (7 bases). Germline V CDR1 and CDR2: LNHDA, SQIVND (reference sequence). The V gene lost 3 bases and the J gene lost 5 bases, with 19 bases spanning the gap. The length of the CDR3 is 16 residues. The CDR3 DNA reads as TGTGCCAGTAGTATTGGGGGCAGGGGGAGGACGGAGACCCAGTACTTC. It specifies CASSIGGRGRTETQYF. Together with reference TRBV19 and TRBJ2-5, the CDR3 gives the full variable domain: DGGITQSPKYLFRKEGQNVTLSCEQNLNHDAMYWYRQDPGQGLRLIYYSQIVNDFQKGDIAEGYSVSREKKESFPLTVTSAQKNPTAFYLCASSIGGRGRTETQYFGPGTRLLVL.

This clone was seen just once. The rearrangement uses TRBV7-6 and TRBJ1-1; 7 bases are shared with TRBD1. Germline V gives CDR1 SGHVS, CDR2 FNYEAQ. V lost 5 bases, J lost 3 bases, and 6 bases stayed unmatched. The CDR3 is made up of 14 amino acids. For the CDR3, the DNA is TGTGCCAGCAGCCCGGGACAGCCATACACTGAAGCTTTCTTT. This sequence encodes CASSPGQPYTEAFF.

This clone appeared once. This chain uses TRBV2 with TRBJ1-5; maybe TRBD1 (5 bases). Trimming left V 5 bases short and J 1 base short, with 6 bases between. The germline gives CDR1 SNHLY, CDR2 FYNNEI. CDR3 length: 13 residues. CDR3 bases: TGTGCCAGCAGTAGGGGAAGCAATCAGCCCCAGCATTTT. This encodes CASSRGSNQPQHF. The whole variable domain, filled in from reference TRBV2 and TRBJ1-5, reads EPEVTQTPSHQVTQMGQEVILRCVPISNHLYFYWYRQILGQKVEFLVSFYNNEISEKSEIFDDQFSVERPDGSNFTLKIRSTKLEDSAMYFCASSRGSNQPQHFGDGTRLSIL.

A few counts support this clone. The J gene is TRBJ2-1, the V gene TRBV9; 12 bases line up with TRBD1. CDR3 length: 17 amino acids. Germline V gives CDR1 SGDLS, CDR2 YYNGEE. Trimming cost V 3 bases and J 7 bases; bases outside gene matches: 11. The CDR3 DNA sequence: TGTGCCAGCAGCGACGCTACCGGGACAGGGGGCCAGAATGAGCAGTTCTTC. Its translation: CASSDATGTGGQNEQFF.

The V and J genes are TRBV24-1 and TRBJ2-3; 7 nucleotides line up with TRBD1. The CDR3 sequence is 15 residues long. CDR1 KGHDR and CDR2 SFDVKD come from the germline V gene. V lost 7 bases and J lost 1; bases outside the gene matches: 7. The CDR3 bases are TGTGCCACCAGCAGAACCGGGACAGGCACAGATACGCAGTATTTT. Its translation: CATSRTGTGTDTQYF.

The gene calls are TRBV10-3 and TRBJ2-7; D might be TRBD2 (5 bases). This CDR3 has 13 amino acids. Germline CDR1 is ENHRY and CDR2 is SYGVKD. V was cut by 1 base and J by 6 bases, with 10 bases left in between. CDR3 sequence reads: CAISEYSAGEQYF. CDR3 bases: TGTGCCATCAGTGAGTATTCCGCGGGCGAGCAGTACTTC.